This T cell receptor beta chain is drawn from a study of blood T cell repertoires in COVID-19. On the study more broadly: Specimens from acute and convalescent COVID-19 originated in the United States, Italy and Spain.

Study processing details: The authors estimated nucleated cell counts from reference gene primer amplification. Sequenced by immunoSEQ multiplex PCR; TCRdb stores in-frame clones only, minus some. V and J calls and clone size come straight from that table; D and trimming were deduced from the DNA. The profile shows about 100,000 clones, 91% of them singletons. Trimming removed 4 bases from V and 2 bases from J, with 8 bases in between. The CDR3 runs to 13 residues. The germline gives CDR1 LGHDT, CDR2 YNNKEL (reference sequence). Sample: peripheral blood. The V and J genes are TRBV3-1 (or the pseudogene TRBV3-2) and TRBJ1-1; no reliable D call. The sequence was obtained from a man in his fifties or sixties with active COVID-19. The CDR3 DNA sequence: TGTGCCAGCAGCCGACACGAAAACACTGAAGCTTTCTTT. Translated, it gives CASSRHENTEAFF.